Presented here are 28 T cell receptor beta chains from one specimen sequenced in a study of T cells after yellow fever vaccination. One entry per CDR3 protein results from TCRdb running MiXCR on the 5' RACE reads. The data show around 610,000 distinct CDR3 sequences, around an eighth seen once. The sample in question was PBMCs, obtained on the day of the yellow fever booster vaccination. These receptors were taken from a young man who received the YFV17D yellow fever vaccine.

The gene calls are TRBV29-1 and TRBJ1-1; no firm D call. This CDR3 has 11 amino acids. Germline CDR1 and CDR2: SQVTM and ANQGSEA. Trimming shortened V by 7 bases and J by 2 bases, and 8 bases separated the two germline ends. CDR3 residues: CSGRENTEAFF. As DNA, the CDR3 is TGCAGCGGTCGGGAAAACACTGAAGCTTTCTTT.

V is TRBV7-8 and J is TRBJ2-7; a weak D match, TRBD2 (6 bases). Trimming took off 3 bases at V and 2 bases at J, with 20 bases between the two ends. This CDR3 region has 17 residues. Looked up from germline, CDR1 is SGHVS and CDR2 is FQNEAQ. The CDR3 nucleotides are TGTGCCAGCAGCTTCAGCCGGGGGTCCACCACCCCCTACGAGCAGTACTTC. Protein product: CASSFSRGSTTPYEQYF.

This clonotype was observed a few times. The V and J genes are TRBV3-1 and TRBJ2-3; D ambiguous. V was pared by 1 base and J by 2 bases, with 4 bases between. CDR3 length: 13 amino acids. The germline CDR1 and CDR2 sequences are LGHDT and YNNKEL (reference sequence). The CDR3 reads CASSQGPTDTQYF. In nucleotides, the CDR3 is TGTGCCAGCAGCCAAGGACCCACAGATACGCAGTATTTT.

This clonotype was seen only a few times. This chain links TRBV6-2 or TRBV6-3 with TRBJ2-7, with 7 bases identical to TRBD2. Germline V gene sequence: CDR1 MNHEY, CDR2 SVGEGT. The CDR3 runs 14 residues. V shed 7 bases and J 1 base; nucleotides not matched to a gene: 7. The chain's CDR3 is CASNRGGSSYEQYF. The CDR3 nucleotides read TGTGCCAGCAACCGAGGCGGGAGTTCCTACGAGCAGTACTTC.

This chain uses TRBV10-2 with TRBJ2-1, with D possibly matching TRBD1 (6 bases). The germline CDR1 and CDR2 sequences are WSHSY and SAAADI. Trimming removed 4 bases from V and 8 bases from J, with 15 bases in between. There are 14 residues in the CDR3. This CDR3 reads CASSGAGHRDEQFF. CDR3 in DNA: TGCGCCAGCAGTGGGGCGGGCCACAGGGATGAGCAGTTCTTC.

The rearrangement joins TRBV15 to TRBJ2-1, with D perhaps matching TRBD2 (5 bases). Deletions cut 0 bases from V and 7 bases from J, with 22 bases between. The CDR3 has 18 amino acids. From germline, CDR1 is LNHNV and CDR2 YYDKDF (reference sequence). As DNA, the CDR3 is TGTGCCACCAGCAGAGACCCCAGGACTTGGGGAGTTCCGAATGAGCAGTTCTTC. Its protein is CATSRDPRTWGVPNEQFF.

This clonotype turned up a few times. CDR3 DNA sequence: TGCGCCAGCAGCCTGTCGGACAGGGAAACCTACGAGCAGTACTTC. Protein sequence: CASSLSDRETYEQYF. The chain joins TRBV5-1 to TRBJ2-7; 8 bases line up with TRBD1. Per the germline V gene, CDR1 is SGHRS and CDR2 is YFSETQ. Germline trimming cut 4 bases from V and 2 bases from J; bases unmatched to any gene: 8. The CDR3 is made up of 15 amino acids.

V is TRBV30 and J is TRBJ2-7; tentatively, D is TRBD1 (5 bases). Germline V CDR1 and CDR2: GTSNPN, SVGIG (reference sequence). The germline V and J ends were trimmed by 5 bases and 4 bases, with 18 bases remaining between them. The CDR3 spans 14 residues. CDR3 loop: CAWSSRDGSYEQYF. The CDR3 DNA reads TGTGCCTGGTCCTCCAGGGATGGGTCGTACGAGCAGTACTTC.

This clonotype was counted a few times. The chain recombines TRBV7-9 with TRBJ1-1; TRBD1 might be the D (5 bases). V was pared by 2 bases and J by 4 bases, with 11 bases between. CDR3 length equals 14 residues. CDR1 is SEHNR and CDR2 is FQNEAQ in the germline V gene (reference sequence). CDR3: CASSLTGTLTEAFF. For the CDR3, the DNA is TGTGCCAGCAGCTTAACCGGGACCCTCACTGAAGCTTTCTTT.

The chain uses TRBV20-1 and TRBJ2-7; 10 nucleotides agree with TRBD2. Germline trimming cut 0 bases from V and 3 bases from J; bases unmatched to any gene: 2. Germline V gene lookup returns CDR1 DFQATT and CDR2 SNEGSKA (reference sequence). This CDR3 region has 14 residues. In DNA form, the CDR3 reads TGCAGTGCTAGAGATACTAGCGGGATCTACGAGCAGTACTTC. Protein sequence: CSARDTSGIYEQYF.

The V gene is TRBV9, the J gene TRBJ2-7; D gene unclear. Per germline, CDR1 SGDLS and CDR2 YYNGEE. CDR3 length: 15 amino acids. V lost 3 bases and J 1 base, leaving 14 bases between the germline ends. The CDR3 region has the DNA TGTGCCAGCAGCGCCGCCGTTTATCTTTCCTACGAGCAGTACTTC. This gives the protein CASSAAVYLSYEQYF.

The chain has TRBV14 and TRBJ2-1; 7 bases are a match to TRBD2. V shed 3 bases and J 9 bases; nucleotides not matched to a gene: 11. In germline, CDR1 is SGHDN, CDR2 FVKESK. The CDR3 consists of 15 residues. The CDR3 DNA is TGTGCCAGCAGCCAGAGCGGGACCCTCCTGAGTGAGCAGTTCTTC. Its protein product is CASSQSGTLLSEQFF.

The chain uses TRBV30 and TRBJ2-1; 11 bases are shared with TRBD2. CDR1 and CDR2 (germline): GTSNPN, SVGIG (reference sequence). V trimming: 1 base; J trimming: 0 bases; junction bases outside the gene matches: 2. The length of the CDR3 is 16 residues. DNA for the CDR3: TGTGCCTGGAGTGGACTAGCGGGATCCTCCTACAATGAGCAGTTCTTC. Translated: CAWSGLAGSSYNEQFF.

The chain has TRBV5-8 and TRBJ2-3; 9 bases are a match to TRBD1. Germline V gene sequence: CDR1 SGHTS, CDR2 YDEGEE. After removal of 4 bases from V and 1 base from J, the junction contained 4 bases not matched to a gene. This CDR3 is built from 15 residues. CDR3 nucleotide sequence: TGTGCCAGCAGCCCCCGGGACAGGGGCACAGATACGCAGTATTTT. This encodes CASSPRDRGTDTQYF.

The chain couples TRBV6-5 to TRBJ2-7; the D call may be TRBD1 or TRBD2 (5 bases each). Germline V gene sequence: CDR1 MNHEY, CDR2 SVGAGI. Trimming left V 2 bases short and J 2 bases short, with 13 bases between. The CDR3 is made up of 15 amino acids. The DNA of the CDR3 is TGTGCCAGCAGTTACACTGAGACGGGACCCTACGAGCAGTACTTC. It specifies CASSYTETGPYEQYF.

This rearrangement joins TRBV4-3 to TRBJ2-7; 9 nucleotides match TRBD2. Losses at the gene ends were 0 bases for V and 2 bases for J; bases not matched to a gene: 5. The CDR3 extends over 16 amino acids. Germline CDR1 reads LGHNA; CDR2 reads YSLEER. Here the CDR3 reads CASSQDRAGGAYEQYF. DNA of the CDR3: TGCGCCAGCAGCCAAGATCGGGCGGGAGGGGCCTACGAGCAGTACTTC.

The rearrangement uses TRBV1 and TRBJ2-2; the D call TRBD1 from the table was never checked on the DNA. TRBV1 is deemed a pseudogene. The CDR3 extends over 16 amino acids. DNA for the CDR3: TGCACCAGCAGCCATGATAGGGGGTGGGACACCGGGGAGCTGTTTTTT. Its protein is CTSSHDRGWDTGELFF.

This clonotype has a handful of counts. The chain has TRBV5-1 and TRBJ2-2; TRBD2 matches at 10 bases. The germline gives CDR1 SGHRS, CDR2 YFSETQ. Germline trimming cut 4 bases from V and 4 bases from J; bases unmatched to any gene: 7. The CDR3 sequence is 16 residues long. CDR3 bases: TGCGCCAGCAGCCACACTAGCGGGACAGCCACCGGGGAGCTGTTTTTT. Its translation: CASSHTSGTATGELFF.

This chain uses TRBV12-3 or TRBV12-4 with TRBJ2-1, with D possibly being TRBD2 (6 bases). This CDR3 has 13 residues. The ends were cut back, 8 bases at V and 6 bases at J, with 14 bases in the middle. The CDR3 DNA sequence: TGTGCCAGCGTCACGTCGGGGGTCAATGAGCAGTTCTTC. Its translation is CASVTSGVNEQFF.

The rearrangement uses TRBV10-1 and TRBJ2-6; TRBD1 is a possible D gene (6 bases). Germline V gene lookup returns CDR1 WNHNN and CDR2 SYGVQD (reference sequence). V was cut by 5 bases and J by 0 bases, with 8 bases left in between. The CDR3 runs 15 residues. CDR3 DNA sequence: TGCGCCAGCAGTACAGGGATCTCTGGGGCCAACGTCCTGACTTTC. It is translated as CASSTGISGANVLTF.

The chain employs TRBV7-2 and TRBJ2-2; no clear D gene. Germline V gene lookup returns CDR1 SGHTA and CDR2 FQGNSA. The V end lost 3 bases, the J end lost 4 bases, and 12 bases lay between the germline ends. The CDR3 has 15 residues. In nucleotides, the CDR3 is TGTGCCAGCAGCTTTTATGGAGATTTCACCGGGGAGCTGTTTTTT. It is translated as CASSFYGDFTGELFF. Drawing the rest from reference TRBV7-2 and TRBJ2-2, the complete variable domain is GAGVSQSPSNKVTEKGKDVELRCDPISGHTALYWYRQSLGQGLEFLIYFQGNSAPDKSGLPSDRFSAERTGGSVSTLTIQRTQQEDSAVYLCASSFYGDFTGELFFGEGSRLTVL.

CDR3 protein: CASSLVLAGAPETQYF. The CDR3 region has the DNA TGCGCCAGCAGCTTGGTCCTAGCGGGAGCTCCAGAGACCCAGTACTTC. This chain uses TRBV5-1 with TRBJ2-5; TRBD2 aligns across 10 bases. V gave up 0 bases and J gave up 4 bases; unmatched junction bases: 6. This CDR3 has 16 residues. CDR1 SGHRS and CDR2 YFSETQ come from the germline V gene. The whole variable domain, remainder taken from reference TRBV5-1 and TRBJ2-5, is KAGVTQTPRYLIKTRGQQVTLSCSPISGHRSVSWYQQTPGQGLQFLFEYFSETQRNKGNFPGRFSGRQFSNSRSEMNVSTLELGDSALYLCASSLVLAGAPETQYFGPGTRLLVL.

The gene calls are TRBV5-1 and TRBJ2-5; D assignment may be TRBD1 or TRBD2 (5 bases each). This CDR3 is 11 amino acids long. The V gene's germline CDR1 is SGHRS and CDR2 YFSETQ. V lost 7 bases to trimming and J lost 5 bases, with 9 bases between them. For the CDR3, the DNA is TGCGCCAGCCACGAGGGGGAGACCCAGTACTTC. Amino acid sequence: CASHEGETQYF.

V gene TRBV6-2 or TRBV6-3 combines with J gene TRBJ2-2, with 8 bases identical to TRBD1. V shed 10 bases and J 2 bases; nucleotides not matched to a gene: 9. The CDR3 runs 15 residues. Germline CDR1 and CDR2: MNHEY and SVGEGT. The chain's CDR3 is CATYLGQVNTGELFF. The CDR3 coding sequence is TGTGCCACGTATTTGGGACAGGTTAACACCGGGGAGCTGTTTTTT.

The genes are TRBV4-3 and TRBJ1-2, with no clear D. The V and J ends lost 3 bases and 8 bases respectively, with 13 bases between them. Germline V gene data show CDR1 as LGHNA and CDR2 as YSLEER. This CDR3 comprises 13 residues. CDR3 region: CASSHAAAEGYTF. For the CDR3, the DNA is TGCGCCAGCAGCCACGCAGCCGCGGAGGGCTACACCTTC.

The chain links TRBV20-1 to TRBJ2-7; TRBD1 matches 10 bases. J lost 2 bases, V lost 5 bases, and 6 bases had no gene match. The CDR3 runs 14 residues. CDR1 DFQATT and CDR2 SNEGSKA come from the germline V gene (reference sequence). CDR3 bases: TGCAGTGCTGGGGGGGGACAGGGGCCCTACGAGCAGTACTTC. It yields the protein CSAGGGQGPYEQYF.

The chain joins TRBV20-1 to TRBJ1-1, with 10 positions matching TRBD1. CDR3 length: 14 residues. Germline CDR1 reads DFQATT; CDR2 reads SNEGSKA (reference sequence). V dropped 6 bases and J dropped 5; count of bases not matched to a gene: 9. The CDR3 protein is CSAQAGQGLTEAFF. CDR3 DNA: TGCAGTGCCCAGGCGGGACAGGGGTTGACTGAAGCTTTCTTT.

V gene TRBV6-2 or TRBV6-3 combines with J gene TRBJ2-1; no firm D call. V lost 2 bases and J 6 bases, leaving 8 bases between the germline ends. The CDR3 contains 13 residues. Germline V gene lookup returns CDR1 MNHEY and CDR2 SVGEGT. The CDR3 nucleotides read TGTGCCAGCAGTTACCCCACCGCCAATGAGCAGTTCTTC. It encodes CASSYPTANEQFF.